A single sample gave rise to the 10 T cell receptor beta chains below, sequenced in a study of blood T cell repertoires in COVID-19 (dated by TCRdb to 2018 to 2020). The receptor library was made with the immunoSEQ multiplex PCR assay. The table comes from immuneACCESS by way of TCRdb, which keeps in-frame sequences with V and J called. Part of the clones is missing from these tables; in studies checked, under half for an unresolved V gene and the rest for unknown reasons. This sample gives over 150,000 clones in total; roughly 89% of them show up just once. The ten most abundant clones make up 3.9% of the sample. Sequencing input: peripheral blood. All receptors derive from an older woman who had recovered from COVID-19.

This chain links TRBV5-4 with TRBJ1-6; tentatively, D is TRBD1 (6 bases). V lost 4 bases and J lost 10, with 24 bases in between. This CDR3 spans 17 amino acids. The germline V gene encodes CDR1 SGHNT and CDR2 YYREEE (reference sequence). The CDR3 region has the DNA TGTGCCAGCAGCAGGGGGGAGGGATGGGCAGCCAGCTCACCCCTCCACTTT. Translated: CASSRGEGWAASSPLHF.

On this clone itself: The same CDR3 can be traced to other DNA sequences in this sample. The chain links TRBV7-2 to TRBJ1-5; D is uncertain. Germline values: CDR1 SGHTA, CDR2 FQGNSA. This CDR3 comprises 16 residues. V was clipped by 0 bases and J by 0 bases, with 9 bases between them. Written as DNA, the CDR3 is TGTGCCAGCAGCTTAGCTCTAGGCTATAGCAATCAGCCCCAGCATTTT. This translates into CASSLALGYSNQPQHF.

The chain combines TRBV5-1 with TRBJ2-5; TRBD2 aligns across 7 bases. In germline, CDR1 is SGHRS, CDR2 YFSETQ. With 3 bases clipped from V and 0 bases from J, the junction kept 5 bases outside the gene matches. The length of the CDR3 is 15 residues. CDR3 sequence reads: CASSSWGGDQETQYF. The CDR3 DNA follows: TGCGCCAGCAGCTCATGGGGGGGGGACCAAGAGACCCAGTACTTC.

The CDR3 bases are TGCAGCGTTGAAGATCAGGAAGGTATAGGCTACACCTTC. Translating it yields CSVEDQEGIGYTF. This chain connects TRBV29-1 to TRBJ1-2; D gene unclear. Trimming shortened V by 0 bases and J by 8 bases, and 13 bases separated the two germline ends. Looked up from germline, CDR1 is SQVTM and CDR2 is ANQGSEA. This CDR3 comprises 13 residues.

The chain joins TRBV30 to TRBJ2-5; 10 nucleotides agree with TRBD2. V lost 4 bases, J lost 5 bases, and 4 bases stayed unmatched. Germline lookup yields CDR1 GTSNPN and CDR2 SVGIG (reference sequence). The length of the CDR3 is 13 residues. DNA of the CDR3: TGTGCCTGGATAGCGGGGGGCAGGGAGACCCAGTACTTC. Its protein product is CAWIAGGRETQYF.

The chain recombines TRBV14 with TRBJ2-7; perhaps TRBD1 as D (6 bases). Trimming removed 2 bases at V and 3 bases at J, with 14 bases between. The CDR3 spans 15 residues. The germline V gene has CDR1 SGHDN and CDR2 FVKESK. The CDR3 spells CASSQLQGLYYEQYF. CDR3 in DNA: TGTGCCAGCAGCCAACTGCAGGGGCTTTACTACGAGCAGTACTTC.

This clone turned up a few times. The J gene is TRBJ1-5, the V gene TRBV9, with 12 bases that match TRBD1. CDR1 and CDR2 from the germline V gene are SGDLS and YYNGEE. The CDR3 runs to 17 residues. V lost 2 bases to trimming and J lost 7 bases; unmatched junction nucleotides: 10. The CDR3 region has the DNA TGTGCCAGCAGCGTCGGGGACAGGGGGCGTTTAGAACAGCCCCAGCATTTT. It yields the protein CASSVGDRGRLEQPQHF.

In its sample, this clone was seen once. J is TRBJ2-3 and V is TRBV7-8, with D possibly being TRBD2 (6 bases). Trimming took off 4 bases at V and 8 bases at J, with 19 bases between the two ends. The germline CDR1 and CDR2 sequences are SGHVS and FQNEAQ. The CDR3 has 15 amino acids. The CDR3 DNA is TGTGCCAGCAGCTCGGAGCGACTAGTGCCGGTTACGCAGTATTTT. Translation gives CASSSERLVPVTQYF.

The J gene is TRBJ2-5, the V gene TRBV6-6; tentative D call: TRBD1 (5 bases). From germline, CDR1 is MNHNY and CDR2 SVGAGI (reference sequence). The CDR3 covers 14 residues. Trimming left V 0 bases short and J 9 bases short, with 14 bases between. The CDR3 nucleotides read TGTGCCAGCAGTTACTCTAGGGGCTTCGCGGCCCAGTACTTC. This translates into CASSYSRGFAAQYF.

This chain joins TRBV14 and TRBJ2-2; TRBD1 might be the D (6 bases). Germline V gives CDR1 SGHDN, CDR2 FVKESK. The CDR3 is made up of 16 amino acids. Trimming stripped 2 bases from V and 3 bases from J, with 13 bases between. The CDR3 sequence: CASSQPTGADTGELFF. The DNA for the CDR3 is TGTGCCAGCAGCCAACCGACAGGTGCGGACACCGGGGAGCTGTTTTTT.